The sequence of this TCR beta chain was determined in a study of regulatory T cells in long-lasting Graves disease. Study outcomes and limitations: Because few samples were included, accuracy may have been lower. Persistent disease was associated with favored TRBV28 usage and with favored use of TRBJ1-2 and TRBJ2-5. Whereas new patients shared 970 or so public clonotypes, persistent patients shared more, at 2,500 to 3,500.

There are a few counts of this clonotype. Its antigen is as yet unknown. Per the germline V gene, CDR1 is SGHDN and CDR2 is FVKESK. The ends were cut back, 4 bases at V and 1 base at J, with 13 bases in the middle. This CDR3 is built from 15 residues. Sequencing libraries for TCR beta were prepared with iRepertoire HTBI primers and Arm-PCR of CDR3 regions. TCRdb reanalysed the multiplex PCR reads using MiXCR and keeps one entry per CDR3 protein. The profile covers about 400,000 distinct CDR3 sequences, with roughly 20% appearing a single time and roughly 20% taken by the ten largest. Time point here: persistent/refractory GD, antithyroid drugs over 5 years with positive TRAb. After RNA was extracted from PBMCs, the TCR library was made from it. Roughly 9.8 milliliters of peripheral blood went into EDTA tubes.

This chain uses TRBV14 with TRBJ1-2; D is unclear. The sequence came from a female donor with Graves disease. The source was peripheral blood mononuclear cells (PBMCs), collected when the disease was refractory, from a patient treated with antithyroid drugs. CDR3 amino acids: CASSPLNVGNYGYTF. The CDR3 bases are TGTGCCAGCAGCCCACTAAACGTGGGTAACTATGGCTACACCTTC.